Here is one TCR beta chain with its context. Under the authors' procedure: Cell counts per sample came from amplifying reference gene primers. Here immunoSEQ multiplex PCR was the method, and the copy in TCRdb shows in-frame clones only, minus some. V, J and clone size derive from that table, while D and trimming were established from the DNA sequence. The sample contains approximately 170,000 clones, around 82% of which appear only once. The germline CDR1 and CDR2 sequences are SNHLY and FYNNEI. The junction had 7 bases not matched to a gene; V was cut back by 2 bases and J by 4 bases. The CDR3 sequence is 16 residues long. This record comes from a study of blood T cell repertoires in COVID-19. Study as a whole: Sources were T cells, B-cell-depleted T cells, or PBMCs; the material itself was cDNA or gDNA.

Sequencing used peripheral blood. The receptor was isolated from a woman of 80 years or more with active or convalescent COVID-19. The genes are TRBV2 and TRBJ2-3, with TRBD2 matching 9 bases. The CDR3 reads CASSELGASGADTQYF. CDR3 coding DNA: TGTGCCAGCAGTGAACTAGGGGCTAGCGGGGCAGATACGCAGTATTTT.